Shown below are 16 T cell receptor beta chains from a single sample sequenced in a study of siplizumab effects on memory and regulatory T cells. The data were produced by immunoSEQ multiplex PCR, yet TCRdb's version contains in-frame clones alone and is incomplete. The sample gives roughly 92,000 clones, around 94% of which show up once; around 1.5% is in the top ten. Sequenced input: non-Treg CD4+ T cells sorted from blood. The receptors derive from a human donor in good health.

This chain joins TRBV9 and TRBJ2-2, with D unclear. The CDR3 extends over 12 amino acids. The V and J ends lost 4 bases and 3 bases respectively, with 4 bases between them. Germline CDR1 and CDR2: SGDLS and YYNGEE. CDR3 sequence reads: CASSQHTGELFF. The DNA for the CDR3 is TGTGCCAGCAGCCAACACACCGGGGAGCTGTTTTTT.

This chain uses TRBV5-1 with TRBJ2-1; D is unclear. The CDR3 runs 16 residues. Deletions cut 0 bases from V and 7 bases from J, with 17 bases between. CDR1 SGHRS and CDR2 YFSETQ come from the germline V gene. The chain's CDR3 is CASSLAWQLLANEQFF. The CDR3, as DNA: TGCGCCAGCAGCTTGGCCTGGCAACTGTTAGCAAATGAGCAGTTCTTC. The full variable domain, rest sourced from reference TRBV5-1 and TRBJ2-1, is KAGVTQTPRYLIKTRGQQVTLSCSPISGHRSVSWYQQTPGQGLQFLFEYFSETQRNKGNFPGRFSGRQFSNSRSEMNVSTLELGDSALYLCASSLAWQLLANEQFFGPGTRLTVL.

V usage is TRBV9 and J usage is TRBJ1-1; the D gene is possibly TRBD1 (5 bases). V lost 0 bases, J lost 4 bases, and 13 bases lay in between. Germline CDR1 is SGDLS and CDR2 is YYNGEE. CDR3 length equals 15 residues. CDR3 sequence (DNA): TGTGCCAGCAGCGTAGATGCAGGGCGGGGCACTGAAGCTTTCTTT. Protein sequence: CASSVDAGRGTEAFF.

V usage is TRBV9 and J usage is TRBJ2-4; D remains ambiguous. The CDR3 is made up of 13 amino acids. The germline V gene has CDR1 SGDLS and CDR2 YYNGEE. V dropped 3 bases and J dropped 6 bases, with 10 bases sitting between them. This CDR3 reads CASSASLGNIQYF. DNA of the CDR3: TGTGCCAGCAGCGCCTCATTAGGAAACATTCAGTACTTC.

The rearrangement uses TRBV5-6 and TRBJ1-5, with no clear D. The CDR3 contains 15 residues. Germline values: CDR1 SGHDT, CDR2 YYEEEE. Trimming removed 2 bases from V and 7 bases from J, with 16 bases in between. CDR3 sequence: CASSFGRLAVQPQHF. The CDR3 DNA sequence: TGTGCCAGCAGCTTCGGCAGGCTCGCTGTGCAGCCCCAGCATTTT.

The chain combines TRBV2 with TRBJ2-7; 11 bases agree with TRBD2. Trimming removed 5 bases from V and 1 base from J; junction bases left unmatched: 4. The CDR3 is 15 amino acids. The V gene's germline CDR1 is SNHLY and CDR2 FYNNEI. The chain's CDR3 is CASSSPSGRSYEQYF. CDR3 nucleotide sequence: TGTGCCAGCAGTTCCCCTAGCGGGAGGTCCTACGAGCAGTACTTC.

J is TRBJ1-6 and V is TRBV4-2; TRBD1 might be the D (5 bases). Trimming shortened V by 0 bases and J by 8 bases, and 8 bases separated the two germline ends. The CDR3 extends over 14 amino acids. Germline loops: CDR1 LGHNA, CDR2 YNFKEQ. CDR3 residues: CASSQDSGHSPLHF. DNA of the CDR3: TGTGCCAGCAGCCAAGATTCAGGGCATTCACCCCTCCACTTT.

V is TRBV5-6 and J is TRBJ2-7, with D tentatively TRBD1 or TRBD2 (5 bases each). Germline assignment: CDR1 SGHDT and CDR2 YYEEEE. The V end was cut by 3 bases, the J end by 0 bases, with 13 bases between. The CDR3 has 15 residues. The CDR3 DNA sequence: TGTGCCAGCAGCTGGGGGATTTCGAGCTCCTACGAGCAGTACTTC. Its protein is CASSWGISSSYEQYF.

The chain recombines TRBV28 with TRBJ1-3; TRBD1 is a possible D gene (6 bases). V dropped 5 bases and J dropped 0 bases, with 11 bases sitting between them. Germline V gene lookup returns CDR1 MDHEN and CDR2 SYDVKM. The CDR3 is 15 amino acids. CDR3 sequence (DNA): TGTGCCAGCAGTGATACAGGGTACTCTGGAAACACCATATATTTT. Translation gives CASSDTGYSGNTIYF.

This clone was seen once. As DNA, the CDR3 is TGTGCCAGCAGCTTCGACAGTTACAGCTCCTACAATGAGCAGTTCTTC. It yields the protein CASSFDSYSSYNEQFF. This chain links TRBV7-3 with TRBJ2-1; the D gene is possibly TRBD1 (5 bases). Trimming removed 3 bases at V and 0 bases at J, with 12 bases between. Looked up from germline, CDR1 is SGHTA and CDR2 is FQGTGA. The CDR3 consists of 16 residues.

V is TRBV15 and J is TRBJ2-7, with TRBD1 identical over 7 bases. The CDR3 has 13 amino acids. Germline loops: CDR1 LNHNV, CDR2 YYDKDF (reference sequence). The V gene end was trimmed by 0 bases and the J gene end by 6 bases; junction bases not matched to a gene: 2. CDR3 protein: CATSRDDRAEQYF. The CDR3 DNA reads TGTGCCACCAGCAGAGATGACAGGGCCGAGCAGTACTTC.

The V gene is TRBV4-1, the J gene TRBJ2-3; TRBD2 matches at 9 bases. This CDR3 comprises 17 residues. Germline V gene lookup returns CDR1 MGHRA and CDR2 YSYEKL. V was pared by 0 bases and J by 4 bases, with 8 bases of the junction left unmatched. CDR3 amino acids: CASSQDSGAGGADTQYF. DNA of the CDR3: TGCGCCAGCAGCCAAGATTCAGGAGCGGGAGGCGCAGATACGCAGTATTTT.

The chain carries TRBV10-3 and TRBJ1-1; TRBD1 is a possible D gene (5 bases). V was pared by 7 bases and J by 2 bases, with 14 bases between. The length of the CDR3 is 14 residues. CDR1 is ENHRY, CDR2 SYGVKD, per germline. CDR3 loop: CAIMGNGGNTEAFF. For the CDR3, the DNA is TGTGCCATCATGGGTAACGGGGGAAACACTGAAGCTTTCTTT.

The genes are TRBV6-5 and TRBJ2-4; unclear D gene. CDR1 and CDR2 from the germline V gene are MNHEY and SVGAGI. V lost 6 bases to trimming and J lost 7 bases, with 10 bases between them. The length of the CDR3 is 12 residues. CDR3 amino acids: CASSSTSNIQYF. The CDR3 DNA follows: TGTGCCAGCAGCTCGACCAGTAACATTCAGTACTTC.

CDR3 sequence: CASSPRATAGDEQFF. In DNA, the CDR3 is TGCGCCAGCAGTCCCAGAGCGACCGCGGGCGATGAGCAGTTCTTC. The chain recombines TRBV5-1 with TRBJ2-1; a possible D gene is TRBD2 (5 bases). V was pared by 5 bases and J by 8 bases, with 20 bases between. There are 15 residues in the CDR3. Germline loops: CDR1 SGHRS, CDR2 YFSETQ.

This clone has just a few counts. The chain links TRBV19 to TRBJ1-5; 7 bases match TRBD1. V lost 6 bases to trimming and J lost 3 bases; unmatched junction nucleotides: 2. Germline loops: CDR1 LNHDA, CDR2 SQIVND (reference sequence). The CDR3 is 13 residues long. This chain's CDR3 is CASSDRANQPQHF. CDR3 bases: TGTGCCAGTAGCGACAGGGCCAATCAGCCCCAGCATTTT.